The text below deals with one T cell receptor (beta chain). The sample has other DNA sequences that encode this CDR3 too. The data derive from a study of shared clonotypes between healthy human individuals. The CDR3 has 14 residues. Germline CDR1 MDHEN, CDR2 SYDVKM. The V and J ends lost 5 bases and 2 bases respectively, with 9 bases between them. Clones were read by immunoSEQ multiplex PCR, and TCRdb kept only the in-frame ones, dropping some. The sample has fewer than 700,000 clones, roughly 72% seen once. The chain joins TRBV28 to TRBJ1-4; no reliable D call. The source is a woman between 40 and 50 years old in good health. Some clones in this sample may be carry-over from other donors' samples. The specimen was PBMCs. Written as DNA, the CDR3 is TGTGCCAGCAGTCCCCCCGCCACTAATGAAAAACTGTTTTTT. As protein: CASSPPATNEKLFF.